The 16 T cell receptor beta chains given below trace back to one sample, sequenced in a study of shared clonotypes between healthy human individuals. Method: immunoSEQ multiplex PCR; TCRdb's copy keeps in-frame clones and lacks some. The table records 800,000 to 1,200,000 clones, approximately 80% of them present only once. Sequencing input: memory CD4+ T cells from PBMCs. Subset: CD45RA-negative fraction. These receptors all come from a man aged 18 to 30 in good health. Some clones in this sample may be carry-over from other donors' samples.

With regard to this clone: The identical CDR3 is also encoded by other nucleotide sequences in the sample. The J gene is TRBJ2-5, the V gene TRBV7-9; D remains ambiguous. CDR3 length equals 12 residues. V lost 5 bases and J 5 bases, leaving 9 bases between the germline ends. The germline CDR1 and CDR2 sequences are SEHNR and FQNEAQ (reference sequence). The CDR3 spells CASSPLVETQYF. The CDR3 nucleotides read TGTGCCAGCAGCCCCCTAGTGGAGACCCAGTACTTC. Looking up the rest from reference TRBV7-9 and TRBJ2-5 gives the full variable domain: DTGVSQNPRHKITKRGQNVTFRCDPISEHNRLYWYRQTLGQGPEFLTYFQNEAQLEKSRLLSDRFSAERPKGSFSTLEIQRTEQGDSAMYLCASSPLVETQYFGPGTRLLVL.

The genes are TRBV4-1 and TRBJ1-3, with 7 bases that match TRBD1. CDR1 is MGHRA, CDR2 YSYEKL, per germline. The CDR3 is 17 residues long. V lost 6 bases and J lost 0; bases outside the gene matches: 11. The CDR3 spells CASSRAAGQLSGNTIYF. The CDR3 bases are TGCGCCAGCAGTCGCGCCGCGGGACAGCTCTCTGGAAACACCATATATTTT.

The chain recombines TRBV18 with TRBJ1-1; D perhaps matches TRBD1 (5 bases). V lost 0 bases and J lost 9, with 11 bases in between. In germline, CDR1 is KGHSH, CDR2 LQKENI. This CDR3 has 13 residues. CDR3 DNA sequence: TGTGCCAGCTCACCACCGGGAGGGGAGAAAGCTTTCTTT. It codes for CASSPPGGEKAFF.

V usage is TRBV5-1 and J usage is TRBJ2-7, with TRBD2 matching 7 bases. Germline V lookup: CDR1 SGHRS, CDR2 YFSETQ. This CDR3 has 15 amino acids. V dropped 0 bases and J dropped 2; count of bases not matched to a gene: 5. The CDR3 here is CASSLGLADPYEQYF. The CDR3 nucleotides are TGCGCCAGCAGCTTGGGCCTAGCGGACCCCTACGAGCAGTACTTC.

The CDR3 nucleotides read TGTGCCAGCAGGTCAGGCCGACTAGCCCCCGATGAGCAGTTCTTC. This encodes CASRSGRLAPDEQFF. V is TRBV7-8 and J is TRBJ2-1; 7 bases match TRBD2. Trimming took 6 bases from V and 8 from J; bases not matched to a gene: 13. The CDR3 runs to 15 residues. Germline V gives CDR1 SGHVS, CDR2 FQNEAQ. Combining the CDR3 with reference TRBV7-8 and TRBJ2-1 gives the whole variable domain GAGVSQSPRYKVAKRGQDVALRCDPISGHVSLFWYQQALGQGPEFLTYFQNEAQLDKSGLPSDRFFAERPEGSVSTLKIQRTQQEDSAVYLCASRSGRLAPDEQFFGPGTRLTVL.

The chain carries TRBV9 and TRBJ2-1; no firm D call. The germline V gene has CDR1 SGDLS and CDR2 YYNGEE. This CDR3 spans 16 amino acids. The V end lost 0 bases, the J end lost 5 bases, and 15 bases lay between the germline ends. This CDR3 is CASSVDGATVDNEQFF. The CDR3 coding sequence is TGTGCCAGCAGCGTAGACGGAGCGACGGTCGACAATGAGCAGTTCTTC. The full variable domain, with the rest looked up from reference TRBV9 and TRBJ2-1, is DSGVTQTPKHLITATGQRVTLRCSPRSGDLSVYWYQQSLDQGLQFLIQYYNGEERAKGNILERFSAQQFPDLHSELNLSSLELGDSALYFCASSVDGATVDNEQFFGPGTRLTVL.

The gene calls are TRBV7-9 and TRBJ2-5, with TRBD2 matching over 10 bases. V shed 5 bases, J shed 2 bases, and the junction held 8 bases outside the gene matches. The CDR3 length is 16 residues. Germline values: CDR1 SEHNR, CDR2 FQNEAQ (reference sequence). DNA of the CDR3: TGTGCCAGCAGCAGAATACTAGCGGGGCAACAAGAGACCCAGTACTTC. Its protein product is CASSRILAGQQETQYF.

J is TRBJ1-2 and V is TRBV6-1, with D hard to call. The CDR3 is 13 residues long. Trimming left V 4 bases short and J 7 bases short, with 13 bases between. CDR1 MNHNS and CDR2 SASEGT come from the germline V gene. In nucleotides, the CDR3 is TGTGCCAGCAGTGCCGGTCCCCAAGGTGGCTACACCTTC. Protein sequence: CASSAGPQGGYTF.

The V call is TRBV29-1, the J call TRBJ2-5; 9 bases are a match to TRBD2. The CDR3 loop spans 14 amino acids. Per germline, CDR1 SQVTM and CDR2 ANQGSEA. J was trimmed by 4 bases and V by 1 base; bases with no gene match: 4. CDR3 in DNA: TGCAGCGTTGAAGTAGCGGGAGTGGGAGAGACCCAGTACTTC. This encodes CSVEVAGVGETQYF.

The rearrangement joins TRBV9 to TRBJ2-3, with a tentative D call TRBD2 (5 bases). Germline V gene data show CDR1 as SGDLS and CDR2 as YYNGEE. The ends were cut back, 4 bases at V and 3 bases at J, with 9 bases in the middle. CDR3 length equals 13 residues. The CDR3 spells CASSPLGTDTQYF. In nucleotides, the CDR3 is TGTGCCAGCAGCCCACTAGGAACAGATACGCAGTATTTT.

The chain couples TRBV2 to TRBJ2-3; no definite D call. In germline, CDR1 is SNHLY, CDR2 FYNNEI. Between the trimmed V and J ends, which lost 0 bases and 1 base, there was a span of 8 bases. The CDR3 covers 15 residues. The CDR3 is CASSEAQLGTDTQYF. CDR3 nucleotides: TGTGCCAGCAGTGAAGCGCAGCTGGGCACAGATACGCAGTATTTT.

About this clone: The junction shows a germline mismatch at one end, possibly a read error. The chain has TRBV7-3 and TRBJ1-2; D is possibly TRBD1 (6 bases). The CDR3 is 13 amino acids. Germline V lookup: CDR1 SGHTA, CDR2 FQGTGA. The CDR3 DNA reads as TGTGCCAGCAGCCAAGGTAGCAGGGGAATAAAAACGTTC. It codes for CASSQGSRGIKTF. Variable domain in full (rest from reference TRBV7-3 and TRBJ1-2): GAGVSQTPSNKVTEKGKYVELRCDPISGHTALYWYRQSLGQGPEFLIYFQGTGAADDSGLPNDRFFAVRPEGSVSTLKIQRTERGDSAVYLCASSQGSRGIKTFGSGTRLTVV.

This sequence joins TRBV9 and TRBJ2-2, with 12 nucleotides matching TRBD2. The CDR3 loop spans 16 amino acids. V was clipped by 5 bases and J by 9 bases; unmatched bases: 11. Per the germline V gene, CDR1 is SGDLS and CDR2 is YYNGEE. The CDR3 loop is CASSPQTSGRNRELFF. The CDR3 bases are TGTGCCAGCAGTCCCCAAACTAGCGGGAGGAACAGGGAGCTGTTTTTT.

This clone appeared a single time. This rearrangement joins TRBV19 to TRBJ1-1; D not resolved. Trimming removed 3 bases at V and 1 base at J, with 15 bases between. The CDR3 spans 16 residues. From germline, CDR1 is LNHDA and CDR2 SQIVND (reference sequence). The CDR3 sequence: CASSIPREGSNTEAFF. The CDR3 coding sequence is TGTGCCAGTAGTATTCCCCGTGAGGGATCGAACACTGAAGCTTTCTTT.

The genes are TRBV29-1 and TRBJ2-2; no definite D call. The V and J ends lost 4 bases and 6 bases respectively, with 12 bases between them. CDR1 and CDR2 (germline): SQVTM, ANQGSEA. The length of the CDR3 is 13 residues. CDR3 sequence: CSVAQVSAGELFF. The CDR3 coding sequence is TGCAGCGTTGCCCAAGTCTCCGCCGGGGAGCTGTTTTTT.

The chain joins TRBV7-3 to TRBJ2-1; D uncertain. V was shortened by 0 bases and J by 16 bases, with 4 bases between the two germline ends. CDR1 is SGHTA and CDR2 is FQGTGA in the germline V gene. The CDR3 length is 9 residues. CDR3 sequence reads: CASSLTHFF. CDR3 coding DNA: TGTGCCAGCAGCTTAACCCATTTCTTC.